Sequencing of this TCR beta chain was carried out in a study of cytomegalovirus exposure and HLA in healthy donors. Study at large: T cells numbering 150 million to 200 million yielded fewer than 140 million unique TCR beta sequences in an earlier analysis.

CDR3 length: 14 residues. V lost 3 bases to trimming and J lost 4 bases; unmatched junction nucleotides: 5. Looked up from germline, CDR1 is LGHNA and CDR2 is YNFKEQ. As concerns this clone: Its target is unknown.

Study-wide results and limits: Sequencing depth across donors, presence/absence analyses assumed, was roughly uniform. The study had only CMV serostatus as immune exposure information. In an earlier analysis, about 87% or about 30%: the productive usage of most TCR beta V segments.

Researchers ran the PCR with 60 Vbeta and 13 Jbeta primers. Repertoires were generated with immunoSEQ multiplex PCR, while TCRdb's copy carries only in-frame clones and drops some. Here the sample spans 100,000 to 150,000 clones, nearly 80% being singletons. The TCR sequence derives from a woman aged 40-49 years in good health and CMV-seronegative. Sequencing input: PBMCs. The chain is built from TRBV4-2 and TRBJ2-7, with 8 bases aligning to TRBD1. Written as DNA, the CDR3 is TGTGCCAGCAGCCAGACACAGGGGGAGTACGAGCAGTACTTC. Translation gives CASSQTQGEYEQYF.